Listed below are T cell receptor beta chains from one sample, sequenced in a study of T cell responses to AZD1222 COVID-19 vaccine. The table came from immunoSEQ multiplex PCR; TCRdb's copy has only in-frame clones and leaves some out. The sample contains approximately 120,000 clones, around 84% of which appear only once. The sample consisted of peripheral blood, taken 28 days after the second AZD1222 dose. The receptors were sampled from an adult who received the AZD1222 COVID-19 vaccine. CDR3s include the opening cysteine and the closing phenylalanine or tryptophan. The order of the fields is clone size, J gene, D gene, V gene, CDR3 protein, CDR3 DNA. D genes are given only for firm matches. Where a row states a size, it is once, few, many or the class of an expanded clone; other rows omit it.

clone size: -
J gene: TRBJ2-7
D gene: TRBD1
V gene: TRBV6-5
CDR3 protein: CASSYSTGDYEQYF
CDR3 DNA: TGTGCCAGCAGTTACTCGACAGGGGACTACGAGCAGTACTTC

clone size: -
J gene: TRBJ2-3
D gene: TRBD2
V gene: TRBV7-3
CDR3 protein: CASSLTSAGGVNTQYF
CDR3 DNA: TGTGCCAGCAGCTTAACTTCAGCGGGGGGTGTGAATACGCAGTATTTT

clone size: -
J gene: TRBJ2-5
D gene: TRBD1
V gene: TRBV13
CDR3 protein: CASTLGTGQGWETQYF
CDR3 DNA: TGTGCCAGCACCTTGGGGACAGGGCAGGGGTGGGAGACCCAGTACTTC

clone size: -
J gene: TRBJ1-5
D gene: -
V gene: TRBV10-2
CDR3 protein: CASSYGPYSNQPQHF
CDR3 DNA: TGCGCCAGCAGTTACGGACCTTATAGCAATCAGCCCCAGCATTTT

clone size: once
J gene: TRBJ1-1
D gene: -
V gene: TRBV10-1
CDR3 protein: CASSESPTNTEAFF
CDR3 DNA: TGCGCCAGCAGTGAATCACCGACCAACACTGAAGCTTTCTTT

clone size: -
J gene: TRBJ1-5
D gene: -
V gene: TRBV9
CDR3 protein: CASSVEDSNQPQHF
CDR3 DNA: TGTGCCAGCAGCGTAGAGGATAGCAATCAGCCCCAGCATTTT

clone size: -
J gene: TRBJ1-5
D gene: TRBD1
V gene: TRBV3-1/TRBV3-2
CDR3 protein: CASSHGTGNQPQHF
CDR3 DNA: TGTGCCAGCAGTCACGGGACAGGGAATCAGCCCCAGCATTTT

clone size: -
J gene: TRBJ1-3
D gene: -
V gene: TRBV6-5
CDR3 protein: CASILSSGNTIYF
CDR3 DNA: TGTGCCAGCATATTGAGCTCTGGAAACACCATATATTTT

clone size: -
J gene: TRBJ1-2
D gene: -
V gene: TRBV28
CDR3 protein: CASSLPPPGGYTF
CDR3 DNA: TGTGCCAGCAGTTTACCCCCTCCGGGCGGCTACACCTTC

clone size: -
J gene: TRBJ2-5
D gene: TRBD2
V gene: TRBV7-9
CDR3 protein: CASSGTSGGVRETQYF
CDR3 DNA: TGTGCCAGCAGCGGGACTAGCGGGGGGGTTCGGGAGACCCAGTACTTC

clone size: -
J gene: TRBJ2-5
D gene: -
V gene: TRBV5-1
CDR3 protein: CASSLQGLQETQYF
CDR3 DNA: TGCGCCAGCAGCTTGCAGGGGTTACAAGAGACCCAGTACTTC

clone size: -
J gene: TRBJ2-3
D gene: TRBD2
V gene: TRBV4-3
CDR3 protein: CASSQGPGTTFSTDTQYF
CDR3 DNA: TGCGCCAGCAGCCAAGGGCCGGGGACTACCTTTAGCACAGATACGCAGTATTTT

clone size: -
J gene: TRBJ2-7
D gene: -
V gene: TRBV11-3
CDR3 protein: CASSLGPGSSYEQYF
CDR3 DNA: TGTGCCAGCAGCTTAGGGCCAGGATCTTCCTACGAGCAGTACTTC

clone size: -
J gene: TRBJ2-5
D gene: -
V gene: TRBV2
CDR3 protein: CASLRYQETQYF
CDR3 DNA: TGTGCCAGCCTTCGGTACCAAGAGACCCAGTACTTC

clone size: -
J gene: TRBJ1-1
D gene: -
V gene: TRBV18
CDR3 protein: CASSPAENRGTEAFF
CDR3 DNA: TGTGCCAGCTCACCGGCAGAAAATAGGGGCACTGAAGCTTTCTTT

clone size: -
J gene: TRBJ2-7
D gene: TRBD2
V gene: TRBV28
CDR3 protein: CASSLRTSKDEQYF
CDR3 DNA: TGTGCCAGCAGTCTACGGACTAGCAAGGACGAGCAGTACTTC

clone size: -
J gene: TRBJ2-7
D gene: -
V gene: TRBV5-4
CDR3 protein: CASSFNSYEQYF
CDR3 DNA: TGTGCCAGCAGCTTTAATTCCTACGAGCAGTACTTC

clone size: -
J gene: TRBJ1-5
D gene: TRBD1
V gene: TRBV6-5
CDR3 protein: CASSSGTGGQPQHF
CDR3 DNA: TGTGCCAGCAGTTCCGGGACAGGGGGACAGCCCCAGCATTTT